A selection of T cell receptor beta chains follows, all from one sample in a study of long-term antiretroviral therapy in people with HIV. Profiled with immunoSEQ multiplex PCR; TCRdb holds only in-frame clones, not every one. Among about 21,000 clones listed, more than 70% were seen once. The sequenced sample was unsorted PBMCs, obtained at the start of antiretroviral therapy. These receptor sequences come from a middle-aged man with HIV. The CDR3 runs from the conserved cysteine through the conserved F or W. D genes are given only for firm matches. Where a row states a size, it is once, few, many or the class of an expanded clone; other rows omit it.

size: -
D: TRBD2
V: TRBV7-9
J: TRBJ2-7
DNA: TGTGCCAGCAGCTTAGAAAGCGGGGCTTCCTACGAGCAGTACTTC
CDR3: CASSLESGASYEQYF

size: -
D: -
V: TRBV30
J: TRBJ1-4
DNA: TGTGCCTGGAGTGTTGTGACAACTAATGAAAAACTGTTTTTT
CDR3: CAWSVVTTNEKLFF

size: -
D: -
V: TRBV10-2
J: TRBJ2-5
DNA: TGCGCCAGCAGTGAGATCCCCGACAGGACCAGGGGAGAGACCCAGTACTTC
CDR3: CASSEIPDRTRGETQYF

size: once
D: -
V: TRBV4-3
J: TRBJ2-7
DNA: TGCGCCAGCAGCCAAAATGCCTACGAGCAGTACTTC
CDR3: CASSQNAYEQYF

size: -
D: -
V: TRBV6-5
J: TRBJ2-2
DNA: TGTGCCAGCACCTCTGGGGCGGGGACTGCCGGGGAGCTGTTTTTT
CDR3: CASTSGAGTAGELFF

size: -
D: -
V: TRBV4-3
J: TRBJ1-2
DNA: TGCGCCAGCAGCCGCACAGGGTTTGATTTTGGCTACACCTTC
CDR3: CASSRTGFDFGYTF

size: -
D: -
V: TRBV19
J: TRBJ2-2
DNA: TGTGCCAGTGATCATCGACCGGCAGCGAACACCGGGGAGCTGTTTTTT
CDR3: CASDHRPAANTGELFF

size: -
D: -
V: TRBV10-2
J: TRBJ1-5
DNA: TGCGCCAGCAGTGTGAGGGACCAGCCCCAGCATTTT
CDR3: CASSVRDQPQHF

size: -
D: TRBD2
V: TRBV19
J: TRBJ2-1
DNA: TGTGCCAGTAGTTCCCTTCGACTAGCGGGAGAGTTCTACAATGAGCAGTTCTTC
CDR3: CASSSLRLAGEFYNEQFF

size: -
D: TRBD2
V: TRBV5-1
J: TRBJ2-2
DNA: TGCGCCAGCAGACAAGCGGGAGCCACCGGGGAGCTGTTTTTT
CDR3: CASRQAGATGELFF

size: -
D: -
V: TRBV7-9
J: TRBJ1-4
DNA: TGTGCCAGCAGCCCAGACGGACGTTCAAATGAAAAACTGTTTTTT
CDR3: CASSPDGRSNEKLFF

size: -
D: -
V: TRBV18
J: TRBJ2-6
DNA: TGTGCCACCATCAGGGAGTCAGGGGCCAACGTCCTGACTTTC
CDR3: CATIRESGANVLTF

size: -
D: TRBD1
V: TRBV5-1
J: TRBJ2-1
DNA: TGCGCCAGCAGAGTAGGGGGCACCTACAATGAGCAGTTCTTC
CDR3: CASRVGGTYNEQFF

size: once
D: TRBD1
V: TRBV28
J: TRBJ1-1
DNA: TGTGCCAGCAGGTTGACAGGGTTGGGCACTGAAGCTTTCTTT
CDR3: CASRLTGLGTEAFF

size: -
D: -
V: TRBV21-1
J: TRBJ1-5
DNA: TGTGCCAGCAGCAAAGTAAAGGAACCCCAGCATTTT
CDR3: CASSKVKEPQHF

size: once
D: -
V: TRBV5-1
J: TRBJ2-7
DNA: TGCGCCAGCAGCTTGGGGGGGGACGGCTACGAGCAGTACTTC
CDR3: CASSLGGDGYEQYF

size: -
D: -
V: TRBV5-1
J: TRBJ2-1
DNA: TGCGCCAGCAGCTTCGGTGAGTTAGCCTACAATGAGCAGTTCTTC
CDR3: CASSFGELAYNEQFF

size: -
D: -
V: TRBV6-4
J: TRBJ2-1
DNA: TGTGCCAGCAGTGAAGGTGGGGGAACCTCTGGGAATGAGCAGTTCTTC
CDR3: CASSEGGGTSGNEQFF

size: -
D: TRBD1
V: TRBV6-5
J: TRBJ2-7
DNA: TGTGCCAGCAGCTCCGGGACAGGGGTCTACGAGCAGTACTTC
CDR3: CASSSGTGVYEQYF

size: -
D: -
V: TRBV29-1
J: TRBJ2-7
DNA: TGCAGCGTCCGGACAGACCCCTACGAGCAGTACTTC
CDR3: CSVRTDPYEQYF

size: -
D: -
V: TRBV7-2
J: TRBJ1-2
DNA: TGTGCCAGCAGCTTAGAAGGGTTAGGGAACTATGGCTACACCTTC
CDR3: CASSLEGLGNYGYTF

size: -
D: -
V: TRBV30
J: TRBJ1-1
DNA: TGTGCCTGGAGTGTGACCGTGAACACTGAAGCTTTCTTT
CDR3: CAWSVTVNTEAFF

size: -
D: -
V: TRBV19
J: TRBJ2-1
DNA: TGTGCCAGTAGCAAACAGGTGAGCTCCTACAATGAGCAGTTCTTC
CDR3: CASSKQVSSYNEQFF

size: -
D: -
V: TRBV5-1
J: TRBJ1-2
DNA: TGCGCCAGCAGCCCGGGGCAGTCGGGTTTGGCACAGGGCTACACCTTC
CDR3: CASSPGQSGLAQGYTF

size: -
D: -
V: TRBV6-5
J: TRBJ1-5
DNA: TGTGCCAGCAGCCCATCGGGGGGGGGCAATCAGCCCCAGCATTTT
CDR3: CASSPSGGGNQPQHF

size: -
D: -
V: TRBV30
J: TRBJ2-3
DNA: TGTGCCTGGACGGTAGGGGGGTTCGGGGGAGATACGCAGTATTTT
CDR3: CAWTVGGFGGDTQYF

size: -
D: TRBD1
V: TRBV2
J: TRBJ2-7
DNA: TGTGCCAGCAGGGGACAGGGCCATGAGCAGTACTTC
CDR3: CASRGQGHEQYF

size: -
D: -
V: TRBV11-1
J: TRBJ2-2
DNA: TGTGCCAGCAGCTTAGGTGGGGCCGGGGAGCTGTTTTTT
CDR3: CASSLGGAGELFF

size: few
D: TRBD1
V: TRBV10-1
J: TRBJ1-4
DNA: TGCGCCAGCAGTGAAGGGGGCTCCGTTGAAAAACTGTTTTTT
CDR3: CASSEGGSVEKLFF

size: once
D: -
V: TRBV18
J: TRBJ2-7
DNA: TGTGCCAGCTCACCACCCCAGGGGCTTTCCTACGAGCAGTACTTC
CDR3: CASSPPQGLSYEQYF

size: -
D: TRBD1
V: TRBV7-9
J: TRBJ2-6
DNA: TGTGCCAGCAGCTCCCCGGGACAGCCGAGCTCTGGGGCCAACGTCCTGACTTTC
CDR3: CASSSPGQPSSGANVLTF

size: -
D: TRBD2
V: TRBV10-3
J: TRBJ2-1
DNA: TGTGCCATCATGGGGGGGGATGAGCAGTTCTTC
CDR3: CAIMGGDEQFF

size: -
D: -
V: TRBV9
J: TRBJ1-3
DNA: TGTGCCAGCAGCTCCGAACCGGGGGCAAGCTCTGGAAACACCATATATTTT
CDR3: CASSSEPGASSGNTIYF

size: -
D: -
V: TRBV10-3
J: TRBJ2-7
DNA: TGTGCCATCAGTGGCCGGGGCGGAGCTTCCTACGAGCAGTACTTC
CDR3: CAISGRGGASYEQYF

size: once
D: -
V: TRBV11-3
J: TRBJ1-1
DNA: TGTGCCAGCAGCGGGGGAAAGCCCCATCTGAACACTGAAGCTTTCTTT
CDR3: CASSGGKPHLNTEAFF

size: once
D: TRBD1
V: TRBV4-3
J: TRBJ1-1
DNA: TGCGCCAGCAGCCAGGACAGGGGGCTTGAGTTCACTGAAGCTTTCTTT
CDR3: CASSQDRGLEFTEAFF

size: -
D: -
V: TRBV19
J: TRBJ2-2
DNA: TGTGCCAGTAGTATTCGCAGTGGCGGGGAGCTGTTTTTT
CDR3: CASSIRSGGELFF

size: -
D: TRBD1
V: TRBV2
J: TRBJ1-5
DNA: TGTGCCAGCAGCTCGACAGGGCGTCAGCCCCAGCATTTT
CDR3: CASSSTGRQPQHF

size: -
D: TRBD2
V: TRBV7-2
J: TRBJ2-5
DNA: TGTGCCAGCAGCTTAATCCGGGAGGGCCCGGAGACCCAGTACTTC
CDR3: CASSLIREGPETQYF

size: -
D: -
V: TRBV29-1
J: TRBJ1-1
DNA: TGCAGCGTTCTCCAGGCCCCGAACACTGAAGCTTTCTTT
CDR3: CSVLQAPNTEAFF

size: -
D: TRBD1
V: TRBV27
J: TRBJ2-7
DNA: TGTGCCAGCAGCCGGCAGGGGGTAGGCTACGAGCAGTACTTC
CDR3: CASSRQGVGYEQYF

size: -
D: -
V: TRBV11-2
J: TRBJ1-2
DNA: TGTGCCAGCAGCTTAACCTTTTCTGGCCCCCAGACCTACTACTATGGCTACACCTTC
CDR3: CASSLTFSGPQTYYYGYTF

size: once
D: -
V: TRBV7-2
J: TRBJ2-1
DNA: TGTGCCAGCAGTTTACACCTGGATGAGCAGTTCTTC
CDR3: CASSLHLDEQFF

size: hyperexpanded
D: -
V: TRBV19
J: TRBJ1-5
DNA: TGTGCCAGTAGCTGGGGATATAGCAATCAGCCCCAGCATTTT
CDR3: CASSWGYSNQPQHF

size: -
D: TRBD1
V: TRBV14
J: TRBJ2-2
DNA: TGTGCCAGCAGCCACATGGACAGGGACACCGGGGAGCTGTTTTTT
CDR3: CASSHMDRDTGELFF

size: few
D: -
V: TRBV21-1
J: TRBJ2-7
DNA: TGTGCCAGCAGCACCAGGGACGGGTCGTCCTACGAGCAGTACTTC
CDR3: CASSTRDGSSYEQYF

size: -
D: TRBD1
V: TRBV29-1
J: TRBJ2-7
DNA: TGCAGCGTCAGACAGGGAACCTACGAGCAGTACTTC
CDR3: CSVRQGTYEQYF

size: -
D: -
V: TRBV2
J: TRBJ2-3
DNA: TGTGCCAGCAGTGTGTCAGATACGCAGTATTTT
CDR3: CASSVSDTQYF

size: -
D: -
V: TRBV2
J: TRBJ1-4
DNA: TGTGCCAGCAGGGAATCAGGAGAGTCTAATGAAAAACTGTTTTTT
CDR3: CASRESGESNEKLFF

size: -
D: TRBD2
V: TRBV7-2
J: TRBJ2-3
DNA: TGTGCCAGCAACCTTGGGAGGGCCACAGATACGCAGTATTTT
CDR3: CASNLGRATDTQYF